This T cell receptor (beta chain) was profiled in a study of shared clonotypes between healthy human individuals. Remarks on this clone: Its target is not known.

Per the authors' pipeline: Quality scores were absent from the junction-only immunoSEQ sequences, so filtering differed. Clones were read by immunoSEQ multiplex PCR, and TCRdb kept only the in-frame ones, dropping some. V and J calls and clone size are those listed in that table; D and trimming were worked out from the DNA. Here the sample spans some 510,000 clones, approximately 85% being singletons. With 8 bases removed from V and 7 bases from J, the gap between germline ends came to 11 bases. In germline, CDR1 is SEHNR, CDR2 FQNEAQ (reference sequence). The CDR3 totals 12 residues. Regarding the study as a whole: Few donors restricted represented genetic and exposure-history diversity. The authors expected sequencing depth to affect clonotype sharing among donors.

The chain recombines TRBV7-9 with TRBJ1-4, with a tentative D call TRBD1 (5 bases). The sample consisted of PBMCs. This sequence was found in a woman aged 40 to 50 in good health. Some clones in this sample may be carry-over from other donors' samples. CDR3 DNA: TGTGCCAGCGGAAATACAGGTGAAAAACTGTTTTTT. This encodes CASGNTGEKLFF.